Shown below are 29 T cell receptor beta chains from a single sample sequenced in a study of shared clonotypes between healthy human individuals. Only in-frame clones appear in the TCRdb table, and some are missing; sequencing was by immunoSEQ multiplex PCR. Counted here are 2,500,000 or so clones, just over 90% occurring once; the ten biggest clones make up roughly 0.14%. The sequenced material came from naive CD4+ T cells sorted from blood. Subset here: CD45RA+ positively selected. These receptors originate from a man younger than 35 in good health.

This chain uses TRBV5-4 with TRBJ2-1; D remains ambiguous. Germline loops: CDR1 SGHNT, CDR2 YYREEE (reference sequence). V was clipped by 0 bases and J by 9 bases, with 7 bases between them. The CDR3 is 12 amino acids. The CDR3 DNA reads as TGTGCCAGCAGCTTGGCAGAAACTGAGCAGTTCTTC. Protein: CASSLAETEQFF.

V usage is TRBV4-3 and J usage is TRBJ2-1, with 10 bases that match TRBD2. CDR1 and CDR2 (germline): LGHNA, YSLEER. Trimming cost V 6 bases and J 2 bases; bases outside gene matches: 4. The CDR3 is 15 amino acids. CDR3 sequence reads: CASSRTSGPYNEQFF. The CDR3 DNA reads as TGCGCCAGCAGTCGGACTAGCGGACCCTACAATGAGCAGTTCTTC.

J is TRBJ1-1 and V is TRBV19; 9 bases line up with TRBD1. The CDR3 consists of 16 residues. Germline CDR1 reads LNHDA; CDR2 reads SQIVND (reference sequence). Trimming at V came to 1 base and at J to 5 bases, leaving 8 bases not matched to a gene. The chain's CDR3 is CASSIGGGQGSTEAFF. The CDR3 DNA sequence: TGTGCCAGTAGTATAGGAGGGGGACAGGGTAGTACTGAAGCTTTCTTT.

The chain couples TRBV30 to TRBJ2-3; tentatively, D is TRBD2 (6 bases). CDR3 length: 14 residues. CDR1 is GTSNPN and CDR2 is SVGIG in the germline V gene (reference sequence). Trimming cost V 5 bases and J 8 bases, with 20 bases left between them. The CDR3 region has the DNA TGTGCCTGGTGGCGGGCGGGGCGTTCCCCTACGCAGTATTTT. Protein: CAWWRAGRSPTQYF.

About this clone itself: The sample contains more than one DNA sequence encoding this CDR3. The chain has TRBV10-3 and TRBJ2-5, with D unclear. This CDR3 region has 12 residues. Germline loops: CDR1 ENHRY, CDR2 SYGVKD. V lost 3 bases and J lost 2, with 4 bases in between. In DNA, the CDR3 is TGTGCCATCAGTGACAGACAAGAGACCCAGTACTTC. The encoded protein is CAISDRQETQYF.

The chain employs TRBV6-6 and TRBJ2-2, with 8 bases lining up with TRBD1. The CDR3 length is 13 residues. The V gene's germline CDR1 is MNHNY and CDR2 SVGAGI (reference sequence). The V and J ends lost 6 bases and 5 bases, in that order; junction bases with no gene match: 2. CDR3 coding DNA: TGTGCCAGCAGGAACAGGGGGACCGGGGAGCTGTTTTTT. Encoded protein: CASRNRGTGELFF.

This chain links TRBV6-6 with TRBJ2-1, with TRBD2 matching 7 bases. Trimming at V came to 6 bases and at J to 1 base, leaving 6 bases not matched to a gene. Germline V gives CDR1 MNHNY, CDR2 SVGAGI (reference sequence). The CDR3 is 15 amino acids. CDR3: CASSWGGGSYNEQFF. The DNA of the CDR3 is TGTGCCAGCAGCTGGGGGGGAGGATCCTACAATGAGCAGTTCTTC.

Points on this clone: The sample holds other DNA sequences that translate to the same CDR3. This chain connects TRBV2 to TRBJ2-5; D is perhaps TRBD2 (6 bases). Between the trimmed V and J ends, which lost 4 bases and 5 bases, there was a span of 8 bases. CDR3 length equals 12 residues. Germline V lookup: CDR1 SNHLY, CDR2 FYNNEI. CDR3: CASSVGGETQYF. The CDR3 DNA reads TGTGCCAGCAGTGTCGGAGGGGAGACCCAGTACTTC.

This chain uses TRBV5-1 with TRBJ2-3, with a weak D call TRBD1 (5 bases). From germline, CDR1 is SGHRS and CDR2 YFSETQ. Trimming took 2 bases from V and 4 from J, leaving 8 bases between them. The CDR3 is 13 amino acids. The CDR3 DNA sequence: TGCGCCAGCAGCTTCAGGGTCCCAGATACGCAGTATTTT. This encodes CASSFRVPDTQYF.

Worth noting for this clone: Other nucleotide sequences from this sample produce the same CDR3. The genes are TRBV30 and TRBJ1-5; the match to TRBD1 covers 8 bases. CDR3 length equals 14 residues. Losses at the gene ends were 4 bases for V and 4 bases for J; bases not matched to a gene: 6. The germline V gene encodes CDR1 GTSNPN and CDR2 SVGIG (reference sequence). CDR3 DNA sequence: TGTGCCTGGACCGGACAGGGACGGAATCAGCCCCAGCATTTT. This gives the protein CAWTGQGRNQPQHF.

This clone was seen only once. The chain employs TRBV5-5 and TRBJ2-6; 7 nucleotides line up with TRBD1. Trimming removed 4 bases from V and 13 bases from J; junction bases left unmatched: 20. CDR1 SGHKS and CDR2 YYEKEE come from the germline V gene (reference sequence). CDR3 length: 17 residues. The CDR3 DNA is TGTGCCAGCAGCCTGGGAGTCCCGGGACAGAGAGGGGGTGTCCTGACTTTC. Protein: CASSLGVPGQRGGVLTF.

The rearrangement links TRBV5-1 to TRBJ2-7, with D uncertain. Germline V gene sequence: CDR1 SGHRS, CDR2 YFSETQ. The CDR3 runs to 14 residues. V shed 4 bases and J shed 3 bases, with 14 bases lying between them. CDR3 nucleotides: TGCGCCAGCAGCGCCTCACCCCCTAGCTACGAGCAGTACTTC. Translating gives CASSASPPSYEQYF.

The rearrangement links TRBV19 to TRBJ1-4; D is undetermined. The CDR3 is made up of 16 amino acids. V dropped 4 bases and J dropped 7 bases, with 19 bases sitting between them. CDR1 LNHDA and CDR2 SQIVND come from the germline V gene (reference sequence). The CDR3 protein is CASSNEQGKAFEKLFF. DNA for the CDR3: TGTGCCAGTAGTAACGAGCAAGGAAAGGCTTTTGAAAAACTGTTTTTT.

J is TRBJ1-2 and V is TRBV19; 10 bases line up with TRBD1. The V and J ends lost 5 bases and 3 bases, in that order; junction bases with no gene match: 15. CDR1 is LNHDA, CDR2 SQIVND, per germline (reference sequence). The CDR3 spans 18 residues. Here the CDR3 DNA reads TGTGCCAGTAGTGACAGGGGGCGTGGGTTTAAAGTTGACTATGGCTACACCTTC. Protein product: CASSDRGRGFKVDYGYTF.

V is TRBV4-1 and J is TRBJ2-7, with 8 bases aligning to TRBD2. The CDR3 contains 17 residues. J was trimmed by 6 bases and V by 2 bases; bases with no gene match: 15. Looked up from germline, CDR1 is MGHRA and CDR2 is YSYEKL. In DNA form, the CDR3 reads TGCGCCAGCAGCCAAAGGGAAGGCAGCGGGAGCTCCGGCGAGCAGTACTTC. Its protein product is CASSQREGSGSSGEQYF.

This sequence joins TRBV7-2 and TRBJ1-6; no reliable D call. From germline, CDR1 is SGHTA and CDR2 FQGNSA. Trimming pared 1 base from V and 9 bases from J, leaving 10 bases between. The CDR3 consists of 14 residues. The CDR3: CASSLGTALSPLHF. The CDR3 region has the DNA TGTGCCAGCAGCTTAGGGACCGCCCTTTCACCCCTCCACTTT.

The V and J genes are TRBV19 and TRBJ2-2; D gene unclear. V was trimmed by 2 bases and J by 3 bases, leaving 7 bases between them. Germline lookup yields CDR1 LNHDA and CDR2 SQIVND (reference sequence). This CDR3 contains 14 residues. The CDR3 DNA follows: TGTGCCAGTAGTATAAGGAGAGACACCGGGGAGCTGTTTTTT. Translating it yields CASSIRRDTGELFF. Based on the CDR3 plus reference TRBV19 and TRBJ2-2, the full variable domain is DGGITQSPKYLFRKEGQNVTLSCEQNLNHDAMYWYRQDPGQGLRLIYYSQIVNDFQKGDIAEGYSVSREKKESFPLTVTSAQKNPTAFYLCASSIRRDTGELFFGEGSRLTVL.

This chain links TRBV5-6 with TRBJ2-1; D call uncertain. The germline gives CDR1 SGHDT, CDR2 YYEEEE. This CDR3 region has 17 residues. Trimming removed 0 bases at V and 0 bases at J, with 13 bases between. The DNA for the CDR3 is TGTGCCAGCAGCTTGGAATACCCACAAAGCTCCTACAATGAGCAGTTCTTC. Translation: CASSLEYPQSSYNEQFF.

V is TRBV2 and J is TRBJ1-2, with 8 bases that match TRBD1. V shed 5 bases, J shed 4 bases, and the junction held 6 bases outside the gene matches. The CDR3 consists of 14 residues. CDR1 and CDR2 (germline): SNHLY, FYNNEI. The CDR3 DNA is TGTGCCAGCAGTATCGGACAGGGCCCCTATGGCTACACCTTC. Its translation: CASSIGQGPYGYTF.

This CDR3 is CAWTSQGTYEQYF. The CDR3 DNA reads as TGTGCCTGGACCTCACAGGGGACCTACGAGCAGTACTTC. The rearrangement uses TRBV30 and TRBJ2-5, with 7 bases matching TRBD1. TRBJ2-7 matches the DNA end more closely, so the J call is doubtful. The CDR3 is made up of 13 amino acids. In germline, CDR1 is GTSNPN, CDR2 SVGIG (reference sequence).

CDR3 amino acids: CAWMFREATQYF. DNA for the CDR3: TGTGCCTGGATGTTCCGGGAGGCTACGCAGTATTTT. The chain recombines TRBV30 with TRBJ2-3, with 7 bases that match TRBD2. The CDR3 is 12 residues long. V gave up 4 bases and J gave up 8 bases; unmatched junction bases: 6. Looked up from germline, CDR1 is GTSNPN and CDR2 is SVGIG (reference sequence). The complete variable domain, with remaining parts taken from reference TRBV30 and TRBJ2-3, reads SQTIHQWPATLVQPVGSPLSLECTVEGTSNPNLYWYRQAAGRGLQLLFYSVGIGQISSEVPQNLSASRPQDRQFILSSKKLLLSDSGFYLCAWMFREATQYFGPGTRLTVL.

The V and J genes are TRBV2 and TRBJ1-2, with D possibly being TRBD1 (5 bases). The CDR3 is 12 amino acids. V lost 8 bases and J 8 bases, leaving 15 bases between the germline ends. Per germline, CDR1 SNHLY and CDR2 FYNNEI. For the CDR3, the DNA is TGTGCCAGCGGCGGGACGGGTTTCGGCTACACCTTC. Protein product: CASGGTGFGYTF.

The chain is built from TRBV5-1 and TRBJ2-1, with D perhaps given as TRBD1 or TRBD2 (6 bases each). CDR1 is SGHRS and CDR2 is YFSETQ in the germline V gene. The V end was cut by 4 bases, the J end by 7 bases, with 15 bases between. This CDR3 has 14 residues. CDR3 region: CASSRTTGRNEQFF. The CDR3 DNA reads TGCGCCAGCAGCAGAACAACAGGGAGGAATGAGCAGTTCTTC.

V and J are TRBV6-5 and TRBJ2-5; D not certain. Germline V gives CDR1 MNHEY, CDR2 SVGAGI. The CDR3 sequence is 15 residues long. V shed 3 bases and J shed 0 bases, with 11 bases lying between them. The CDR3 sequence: CASSYSGPDQETQYF. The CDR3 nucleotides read TGTGCCAGCAGTTATTCTGGACCGGACCAAGAGACCCAGTACTTC.

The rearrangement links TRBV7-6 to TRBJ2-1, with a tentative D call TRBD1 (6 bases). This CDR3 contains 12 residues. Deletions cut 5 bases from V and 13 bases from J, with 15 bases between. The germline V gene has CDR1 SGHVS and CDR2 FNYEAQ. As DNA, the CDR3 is TGTGCCAGCAGCCCTACCGGGACATCACAGTTCTTC. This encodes CASSPTGTSQFF.

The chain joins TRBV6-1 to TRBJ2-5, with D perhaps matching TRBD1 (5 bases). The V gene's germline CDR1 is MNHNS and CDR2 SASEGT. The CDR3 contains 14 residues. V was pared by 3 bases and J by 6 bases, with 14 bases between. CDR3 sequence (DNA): TGTGCCAGCAGTGACGGGCAGGGTAGAAAGACCCAGTACTTC. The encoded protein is CASSDGQGRKTQYF.

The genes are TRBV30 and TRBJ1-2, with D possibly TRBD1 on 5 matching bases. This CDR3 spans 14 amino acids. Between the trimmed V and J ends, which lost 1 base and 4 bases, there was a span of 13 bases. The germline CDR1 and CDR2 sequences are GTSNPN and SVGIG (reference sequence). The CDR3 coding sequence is TGTGCCTGGAGTGCGGACACCGTCCTCTATGGCTACACCTTC. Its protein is CAWSADTVLYGYTF.

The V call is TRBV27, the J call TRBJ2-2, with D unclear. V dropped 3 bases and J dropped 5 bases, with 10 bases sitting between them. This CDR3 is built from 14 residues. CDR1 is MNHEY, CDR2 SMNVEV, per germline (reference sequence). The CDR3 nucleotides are TGTGCCAGCAGTTTTAGAGAGAGGACCGGGGAGCTGTTTTTT. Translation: CASSFRERTGELFF.

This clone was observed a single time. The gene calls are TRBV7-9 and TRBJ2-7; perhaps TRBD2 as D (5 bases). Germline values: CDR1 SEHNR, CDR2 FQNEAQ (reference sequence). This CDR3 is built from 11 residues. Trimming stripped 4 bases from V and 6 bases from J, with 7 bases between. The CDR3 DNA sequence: TGTGCCAGCAGCTCAGAGGGCGAGCAGTACTTC. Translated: CASSSEGEQYF.